One sample yielded the 10 T cell receptor beta chains listed below, sequenced in a study of CD8+ T cells in alopecia areata. Treatment given: oral pan-JAK inhibitor, 5-10 mg twice daily. The sequencing template was cDNA reverse transcribed from extracted RNA. The assay was immunoSEQ multiplex PCR, and TCRdb's table has in-frame clones only and misses some. The sample includes some 190,000 clones, roughly 46% of them seen just once. Sequencing was performed on CD8+ T cells sorted from blood, taken around week 54, from a patient treated with tofacitinib. The receptor set was obtained from a human donor with alopecia areata.

The genes are TRBV10-3 and TRBJ1-2; D gene unclear. With 3 bases removed from V and 8 bases from J, the gap between germline ends came to 10 bases. The CDR3 is 12 residues long. Germline loops: CDR1 ENHRY, CDR2 SYGVKD. The CDR3 reads CAISESTAGYTF. The CDR3 DNA is TGTGCCATCAGTGAATCCACGGCAGGCTACACCTTC.

The V call is TRBV19, the J call TRBJ1-1, with TRBD1 identical over 7 bases. V dropped 3 bases and J dropped 0; count of bases not matched to a gene: 7. The CDR3 runs 16 residues. Germline loops: CDR1 LNHDA, CDR2 SQIVND (reference sequence). CDR3: CASSIDRDVLNTEAFF. The CDR3 DNA is TGTGCCAGTAGTATCGACAGGGACGTATTGAACACTGAAGCTTTCTTT.

This chain links TRBV7-9 with TRBJ2-3, with TRBD2 as a possible D gene (5 bases). The V and J ends lost 3 bases and 2 bases respectively, with 9 bases between them. The CDR3 runs to 14 residues. Germline values: CDR1 SEHNR, CDR2 FQNEAQ (reference sequence). CDR3 nucleotide sequence: TGTGCCAGCAGCTTGAGCGGAGTCACAGATACGCAGTATTTT. Translated, it gives CASSLSGVTDTQYF.

The rearrangement links TRBV30 to TRBJ2-2; D not resolved. CDR3 length: 8 residues. Per the germline V gene, CDR1 is GTSNPN and CDR2 is SVGIG (reference sequence). Here the CDR3 reads CGVGELFF. In DNA form, the CDR3 reads TGTGGGGTCGGGGAGCTGTTTTTT. Supplemented by reference TRBV30 and TRBJ2-2, the full variable domain reads SQTIHQWPATLVQPVGSPLSLECTVEGTSNPNLYWYRQAAGRGLQLLFYSVGIGQISSEVPQNLSASRPQDRQFILSSKKLLLSDSGFYLCGVGELFFGEGSRLTVL.

The gene calls are TRBV27 and TRBJ2-6; 10 bases align to TRBD1. V lost 2 bases, J lost 3 bases, and 10 bases stayed unmatched. Germline loops: CDR1 MNHEY, CDR2 SMNVEV (reference sequence). The CDR3 covers 19 residues. In DNA, the CDR3 is TGTGCCAGCAGTTTAGGACCCGGGACAGGGGTTGGTGGGGCCAACGTCCTGACTTTC. Residues: CASSLGPGTGVGGANVLTF.

V and J are TRBV6-1 and TRBJ1-2; D gene unclear. V lost 2 bases, J lost 8 bases, and 15 bases lay in between. The CDR3 has 14 amino acids. Germline V CDR1 and CDR2: MNHNS, SASEGT. The CDR3 nucleotides read TGTGCCAGCAGTGAACCCAGGTCGTGGGAAGGCTACACCTTC. It is translated as CASSEPRSWEGYTF.

This clone was seen only a few times. The chain employs TRBV5-1 and TRBJ2-3; D ambiguous. Between the trimmed V and J ends, which lost 4 bases and 0 bases, there was a span of 9 bases. CDR1 SGHRS and CDR2 YFSETQ come from the germline V gene. This CDR3 has 14 amino acids. The CDR3 coding sequence is TGCGCCAGCAGCACGAGGCAGAGCACAGATACGCAGTATTTT. It yields the protein CASSTRQSTDTQYF.

This clone has just a few counts. V usage is TRBV29-1 and J usage is TRBJ2-7; perhaps TRBD1 as D (7 bases). Germline V lookup: CDR1 SQVTM, CDR2 ANQGSEA. The CDR3 is 14 amino acids. With 0 bases removed from V and 5 bases from J, the gap between germline ends came to 14 bases. CDR3 residues: CSVEDNRGGDEQYF. The DNA for the CDR3 is TGCAGCGTTGAAGATAACAGGGGAGGAGACGAGCAGTACTTC.

This chain connects TRBV18 to TRBJ1-6; possible D gene TRBD1, 5 bases. CDR1 and CDR2 from the germline V gene are KGHSH and LQKENI. The V end was cut by 5 bases, the J end by 7 bases, with 12 bases between. The CDR3 runs 14 residues. The CDR3 reads CASSTTRDNSPLHF. CDR3 nucleotide sequence: TGTGCCAGCTCAACAACGCGGGACAATTCACCCCTCCACTTT.

The rearrangement joins TRBV29-1 to TRBJ2-3; tentative D call: TRBD2 (6 bases). V was cut by 3 bases and J by 2 bases, with 12 bases left in between. CDR3 length: 14 amino acids. Germline-derived CDR1 and CDR2 are SQVTM and ANQGSEA. The CDR3 nucleotides read TGCAGCGTTGACCTGGCGGGGTTCACAGATACGCAGTATTTT. Translation gives CSVDLAGFTDTQYF.